Following are 27 T cell receptor beta chains from one sample sequenced in a study of regulatory and conventional T cells in breast cancer. TCRdb analysed the PCR reads with MiXCR anew, one entry per CDR3 protein. The table lists more than 15,000 distinct CDR3 sequences, approximately 35% of them singletons. The sample consisted of conventional T cells from blood. These receptors were collected from a female donor in good health.

This clonotype came up a few times. The gene calls are TRBV7-2 and TRBJ2-5; D not certain. Trimming removed 5 bases at V and 5 bases at J, with 15 bases between. The CDR3 extends over 14 amino acids. Germline assignment: CDR1 SGHTA and CDR2 FQGNSA. CDR3 amino acids: CASSRRGPKETQYF. CDR3 nucleotides: TGTGCCAGCAGCCGGCGAGGCCCCAAGGAGACCCAGTACTTC. Looking up the rest from reference TRBV7-2 and TRBJ2-5 gives the full variable domain: GAGVSQSPSNKVTEKGKDVELRCDPISGHTALYWYRQSLGQGLEFLIYFQGNSAPDKSGLPSDRFSAERTGGSVSTLTIQRTQQEDSAVYLCASSRRGPKETQYFGPGTRLLVL.

The chain couples TRBV5-1 to TRBJ2-7, with TRBD1 matching over 7 bases. The end of the DNA fits TRBJ2-1 better, so the J call may be wrong. Germline CDR1 is SGHRS and CDR2 is YFSETQ. This CDR3 region has 13 residues. CDR3 loop: CASSWTGTHEQFF. The CDR3 nucleotides are TGCGCCAGCAGCTGGACAGGTACCCACGAGCAGTTCTTC.

Concerning this clonotype: This may be a read error, as it is one base from a much larger clone. V is TRBV29-1 and J is TRBJ2-4; D might be TRBD1 (6 bases). The CDR3 is 13 amino acids. CDR1 is SQVTM, CDR2 ANQGSEA, per germline. The CDR3: CSVAGGGKDIQYF. The CDR3 DNA sequence: TGCAGCGTTGCGGGTGGGGGCAAAGACATTCAGTACTTC.

The chain couples TRBV7-2 to TRBJ2-7; TRBD1 matches 7 bases. V shed 4 bases and J 2 bases; nucleotides not matched to a gene: 5. The germline V gene has CDR1 SGHTA and CDR2 FQGNSA. The CDR3 spans 14 residues. CDR3 in DNA: TGTGCCAGCAGCTACCGGGACAGTACCTACGAGCAGTACTTC. This encodes CASSYRDSTYEQYF.

This clonotype was recorded a few times. The V gene is TRBV28, the J gene TRBJ2-7, with D perhaps matching TRBD2 (6 bases). V lost 7 bases to trimming and J lost 3 bases, with 13 bases between them. CDR3 length: 13 residues. The V gene's germline CDR1 is MDHEN and CDR2 SYDVKM. CDR3 in amino acids: CASNGGVYYEQYF. In nucleotides, the CDR3 is TGTGCCAGCAACGGAGGGGTTTACTACGAGCAGTACTTC. Complete variable domain (other parts from reference TRBV28 and TRBJ2-7): DVKVTQSSRYLVKRTGEKVFLECVQDMDHENMFWYRQDPGLGLRLIYFSYDVKMKEKGDIPEGYSVSREKKERFSLILESASTNQTSMYLCASNGGVYYEQYFGPGTRLTVT.

About this clonotype itself: A read error may produce the germline difference seen at one junction end. The CDR3 spells CASSLGGGTGKLFF. The CDR3 DNA is TGTGCCAGCAGCTTGGGAGGGGGCACCGGGAAGCTGTTTTTT. The chain combines TRBV5-4 with TRBJ2-2; 7 bases agree with TRBD1. The V gene's germline CDR1 is SGHNT and CDR2 YYREEE (reference sequence). This CDR3 is built from 14 residues.

This sequence joins TRBV5-1 and TRBJ2-7; possibly TRBD1 or TRBD2 for D (5 bases each). CDR1 is SGHRS, CDR2 YFSETQ, per germline. CDR3 size: 15 residues. The V end was cut by 0 bases, the J end by 0 bases, with 10 bases between. The chain's CDR3 is CASSLDTGASYEQYF. CDR3 DNA sequence: TGCGCCAGCAGCTTGGACACCGGGGCCTCCTACGAGCAGTACTTC.

In this sample, this clonotype turned up once. This chain links TRBV11-2 with TRBJ1-4, with a tentative D call TRBD1 (5 bases). V gave up 2 bases and J gave up 8 bases, with 15 bases separating them. CDR3 size: 15 residues. Per germline, CDR1 SGHAT and CDR2 FQNNGV. CDR3 bases: TGTGCCAGCAGCTTAAGTCAGGGAGTTTTGGAAAAACTGTTTTTT. This sequence encodes CASSLSQGVLEKLFF.

A word on this clonotype: One base away lies a much larger clone, so this may be a sequencing read error. The gene calls are TRBV12-5 and TRBJ2-7; TRBD1 agrees at 10 bases. Trimming at V came to 6 bases and at J to 7 bases, leaving 15 bases not matched to a gene. The CDR3 is 16 residues long. Germline CDR1 is LGHNT and CDR2 is FRNRAP. CDR3 coding DNA: TGTGCTAGTGGCCTCCTAGCCTCCGGGACAGGGGAAGAGCAGTACTTC. It codes for CASGLLASGTGEEQYF.

The V and J genes are TRBV27 and TRBJ1-6; 7 bases match TRBD1. The CDR3 contains 16 residues. Germline values: CDR1 MNHEY, CDR2 SMNVEV (reference sequence). V lost 6 bases and J lost 8; bases outside the gene matches: 13. The CDR3 spells CASSRRQGWRDSPLHF. The DNA of the CDR3 is TGTGCCAGCAGCCGTAGACAGGGATGGAGAGATTCACCCCTCCACTTT.

The CDR3 here is CASSVAGGSYNEQFF. Here the CDR3 DNA reads TGTGCCAGCAGTGTAGCGGGAGGGTCCTACAATGAGCAGTTCTTC. The rearrangement uses TRBV28 and TRBJ2-1, with TRBD2 matching 11 bases. There are 15 residues in the CDR3. Germline assignment: CDR1 MDHEN and CDR2 SYDVKM. Trimming at V came to 5 bases and at J to 1 base, leaving 1 base not matched to a gene. Full variable domain (missing parts from reference TRBV28 and TRBJ2-1): DVKVTQSSRYLVKRTGEKVFLECVQDMDHENMFWYRQDPGLGLRLIYFSYDVKMKEKGDIPEGYSVSREKKERFSLILESASTNQTSMYLCASSVAGGSYNEQFFGPGTRLTVL.

The chain uses TRBV2 and TRBJ2-1; D remains ambiguous. Germline CDR1 and CDR2: SNHLY and FYNNEI. V was trimmed by 2 bases and J by 15 bases, leaving 14 bases between them. The CDR3 is 12 amino acids. CDR3 coding DNA: TGTGCCAGCAGTGAAAAGTGGGCCAAAGGGTTCTTC. Its protein is CASSEKWAKGFF.

Judged by abundance, this clonotype is medium-sized. The chain combines TRBV20-1 with TRBJ1-5; 7 nucleotides line up with TRBD1. The junction had 17 bases not matched to a gene; V was cut back by 6 bases and J by 3 bases. The germline gives CDR1 DFQATT, CDR2 SNEGSKA (reference sequence). This CDR3 contains 17 residues. The CDR3 spells CSATFPIGTASNQPQHF. In DNA form, the CDR3 reads TGCAGTGCAACTTTTCCGATCGGGACAGCCTCCAATCAGCCCCAGCATTTT.

By share, this clonotype ranks as medium-sized. The chain links TRBV24-1 to TRBJ2-3; unclear D gene. The CDR3 length is 12 residues. Germline V gives CDR1 KGHDR, CDR2 SFDVKD. The V end was cut by 5 bases, the J end by 0 bases, with 2 bases between. CDR3 coding DNA: TGTGCCACCAGTGCTAGCACAGATACGCAGTATTTT. Translating it yields CATSASTDTQYF.

In its sample, this clonotype is medium-sized. V is TRBV20-1 and J is TRBJ1-2, with D unclear. V dropped 3 bases and J dropped 4 bases, with 6 bases sitting between them. The germline CDR1 and CDR2 sequences are DFQATT and SNEGSKA (reference sequence). This CDR3 has 11 amino acids. CDR3 loop: CSARGGYGYTF. In nucleotides, the CDR3 is TGCAGTGCTAGGGGCGGCTATGGCTACACCTTC.

This clonotype was picked up a small number of times. The chain carries TRBV7-9 and TRBJ1-4; no clear D. Deletions cut 6 bases from V and 0 bases from J, with 11 bases between. In germline, CDR1 is SEHNR, CDR2 FQNEAQ (reference sequence). The CDR3 has 15 residues. The CDR3 here is CASSSVRATNEKLFF. Here the CDR3 DNA reads TGTGCCAGCAGTTCAGTCCGGGCAACTAATGAAAAACTGTTTTTT. Together with reference TRBV7-9 and TRBJ1-4, the CDR3 gives the full variable domain: DTGVSQNPRHKITKRGQNVTFRCDPISEHNRLYWYRQTLGQGPEFLTYFQNEAQLEKSRLLSDRFSAERPKGSFSTLEIQRTEQGDSAMYLCASSSVRATNEKLFFGSGTQLSVL.

This clonotype is deemed medium-sized. The gene calls are TRBV6-5 and TRBJ1-5; TRBD1 agrees at 7 bases. Germline V lookup: CDR1 MNHEY, CDR2 SVGAGI. The CDR3 totals 16 residues. J was trimmed by 0 bases and V by 2 bases; bases with no gene match: 4. CDR3 sequence reads: CASSYTTGASNQPQHF. CDR3 DNA sequence: TGTGCCAGCAGTTACACTACAGGGGCTAGCAATCAGCCCCAGCATTTT.

This clonotype turned up a few times. This chain uses TRBV5-6 with TRBJ2-1; D is unresolved. V gave up 0 bases and J gave up 5 bases, with 6 bases separating them. This CDR3 spans 13 amino acids. CDR1 is SGHDT and CDR2 is YYEEEE in the germline V gene. This CDR3 reads CASSLARNNEQFF. The CDR3 nucleotides read TGTGCCAGCAGCTTGGCCAGGAACAATGAGCAGTTCTTC.

Turning to this clonotype: A read error may account for a junction end that differs from germline. This chain joins TRBV2 and TRBJ2-7, with 7 bases lining up with TRBD2. This CDR3 is 12 amino acids long. Per germline, CDR1 SNHLY and CDR2 FYNNEI. The CDR3 spells CATGSGAYEQYF. In DNA, the CDR3 is TGCGCGACGGGGAGCGGGGCCTACGAGCAGTACTTC.

The chain carries TRBV7-2 and TRBJ2-3; 8 bases map to TRBD2. Germline values: CDR1 SGHTA, CDR2 FQGNSA. V gave up 5 bases and J gave up 4 bases; unmatched junction bases: 11. This CDR3 is 16 amino acids long. CDR3: CASSNQRGGHPDTQYF. As DNA, the CDR3 is TGTGCCAGCAGCAACCAACGGGGGGGCCATCCAGATACGCAGTATTTT.

This clonotype has more than one count but fewer than ten. The rearrangement links TRBV4-1 to TRBJ2-1; TRBD2 aligns across 7 bases. Germline assignment: CDR1 MGHRA and CDR2 YSYEKL. The CDR3 runs to 18 residues. V dropped 2 bases and J dropped 0; count of bases not matched to a gene: 10. CDR3 amino acids: CASSQTSLALSSYNEQFF. Written as DNA, the CDR3 is TGCGCCAGCAGCCAAACCTCACTAGCGCTAAGCTCCTACAATGAGCAGTTCTTC.

This clonotype is judged medium-sized. The V and J genes are TRBV4-1 and TRBJ2-7; 10 bases align to TRBD2. The CDR3 sequence is 17 residues long. Germline assignment: CDR1 MGHRA and CDR2 YSYEKL. V was clipped by 3 bases and J by 3 bases; unmatched bases: 11. CDR3 sequence (DNA): TGCGCCAGCAGCCAGCCCAACGCCCCTAGCGGGAGCTACGAGCAGTACTTC. Translation: CASSQPNAPSGSYEQYF.

The genes are TRBV20-1 and TRBJ2-1, with D possibly being TRBD2 (5 bases). This CDR3 is 14 amino acids long. Trimming stripped 1 base from V and 10 bases from J, with 17 bases between. CDR1 and CDR2 from the germline V gene are DFQATT and SNEGSKA (reference sequence). The DNA of the CDR3 is TGCAGTGCTAGAGCTGAGGGTTGGCCGAGGGAGCAGTTCTTC. Amino acid sequence: CSARAEGWPREQFF.

The rearrangement joins TRBV7-9 to TRBJ2-1; unclear D gene. Deletions cut 4 bases from V and 4 bases from J, with 8 bases between. The CDR3 totals 13 residues. CDR1 is SEHNR and CDR2 is FQNEAQ in the germline V gene (reference sequence). DNA of the CDR3: TGTGCCAGCAGCTCCCGGGCGTACAATGAGCAGTTCTTC. This translates into CASSSRAYNEQFF.

This clonotype came up once. V is TRBV30 and J is TRBJ2-7, with 7 nucleotides matching TRBD2. The germline V gene encodes CDR1 GTSNPN and CDR2 SVGIG (reference sequence). J lost 0 bases, V lost 8 bases, and 10 bases had no gene match. The CDR3 extends over 14 amino acids. The CDR3 region is CAGTMQFNSYEQYF. CDR3 in DNA: TGTGCCGGGACTATGCAATTCAACTCCTACGAGCAGTACTTC.

This rearrangement joins TRBV5-1 to TRBJ2-7; D tentatively fits TRBD1 or TRBD2 (5 bases each). The V gene's germline CDR1 is SGHRS and CDR2 YFSETQ. CDR3 length: 13 amino acids. Trimming removed 5 bases from V and 9 bases from J, with 18 bases in between. CDR3 region: CASRAGTEERQYF. In nucleotides, the CDR3 is TGCGCCAGCAGGGCCGGGACGGAAGAGAGGCAGTACTTC. Filled out from reference TRBV5-1 and TRBJ2-7, the complete variable domain reads KAGVTQTPRYLIKTRGQQVTLSCSPISGHRSVSWYQQTPGQGLQFLFEYFSETQRNKGNFPGRFSGRQFSNSRSEMNVSTLELGDSALYLCASRAGTEERQYFGPGTRLTVT.

Relative to its sample, this clonotype is medium-sized. The V call is TRBV4-2, the J call TRBJ2-1; 9 nucleotides line up with TRBD1. Losses at the gene ends were 4 bases for V and 7 bases for J; bases not matched to a gene: 11. Germline loops: CDR1 LGHNA, CDR2 YNFKEQ. The CDR3 spans 16 residues. CDR3 bases: TGTGCCAGCAGCCTATTTGGGAGGGGACAGGGAAATGAGCAGTTCTTC. This translates into CASSLFGRGQGNEQFF.